A single sample is the source of the 20 T cell receptor beta chains below, sequenced in a study of T cells after yellow fever vaccination. TCRdb reprocessed the 5' RACE reads via MiXCR and lists one record per CDR3 protein. The table records about 350,000 distinct CDR3 sequences, around a tenth of them present only once. This material consisted of PBMCs, taken on the day of the first yellow fever vaccination. The receptors here all came from a man younger than 35 who received the YFV17D yellow fever vaccine.

In this sample, this clonotype turned up a few times. The chain combines TRBV5-6 with TRBJ1-6; 9 nucleotides match TRBD1. With V trimmed by 0 bases and J by 3 bases, 4 bases remained unmatched. The length of the CDR3 is 17 residues. Germline V gene data show CDR1 as SGHDT and CDR2 as YYEEEE. The CDR3, as DNA: TGTGCCAGCAGCTTGGACCGGGGACAGGGCTATAATTCACCCCTCCACTTT. Its translation: CASSLDRGQGYNSPLHF.

About this clonotype: A much larger clone lies one base from this, so it may be a read error. The chain couples TRBV7-2 to TRBJ2-1; TRBD2 aligns across 13 bases. There are 15 residues in the CDR3. Germline-derived CDR1 and CDR2 are SGHTA and FQGNSA. CDR3 in amino acids: CASSFGLAGANKQFF. CDR3 coding DNA: TGTGCCAGCAGCTTCGGACTAGCGGGGGCCAATAAGCAGTTCTTC. The full variable domain, with the rest looked up from reference TRBV7-2 and TRBJ2-1, is GAGVSQSPSNKVTEKGKDVELRCDPISGHTALYWYRQSLGQGLEFLIYFQGNSAPDKSGLPSDRFSAERTGGSVSTLTIQRTQQEDSAVYLCASSFGLAGANKQFFGPGTRLTVL.

V gene TRBV24-1 combines with J gene TRBJ2-5; 8 positions agree with TRBD1. J lost 5 bases, V lost 3 bases, and 4 bases had no gene match. Germline assignment: CDR1 KGHDR and CDR2 SFDVKD. CDR3 size: 14 residues. CDR3 nucleotides: TGTGCCACCAGTGATCAGACAGGGGCGGAGACCCAGTACTTC. Residues: CATSDQTGAETQYF.

This clonotype has more than one count but fewer than ten. The V gene is TRBV14, the J gene TRBJ1-6, with D maybe TRBD1 (6 bases). Between the trimmed V and J ends, which lost 2 bases and 5 bases, there was a span of 10 bases. The CDR3 totals 15 residues. CDR1 is SGHDN and CDR2 is FVKESK in the germline V gene. Here the CDR3 DNA reads TGTGCCAGCAGCCAATGGGGGCTCGATAATTCACCCCTCCACTTT. Amino acids: CASSQWGLDNSPLHF.

V gene TRBV4-1 combines with J gene TRBJ2-3; the D is unclear. With 3 bases removed from V and 0 bases from J, the gap between germline ends came to 7 bases. CDR1 is MGHRA, CDR2 YSYEKL, per germline. The CDR3 has 14 amino acids. For the CDR3, the DNA is TGCGCCAGCAGCCAGATGGTAAGCACAGATACGCAGTATTTT. Translation: CASSQMVSTDTQYF.

The gene calls are TRBV6-5 and TRBJ1-1; no reliable D call. The CDR3 has 13 amino acids. Trimming removed 2 bases from V and 1 base from J, with 5 bases in between. CDR1 and CDR2 (germline): MNHEY, SVGAGI. CDR3 region: CASSYDANTEAFF. CDR3 bases: TGTGCCAGCAGTTACGATGCGAACACTGAAGCTTTCTTT.

This clonotype was seen more than once but under ten times. The gene calls are TRBV5-1 and TRBJ1-1; 9 bases align to TRBD1. The junction had 14 bases not matched to a gene; V was cut back by 5 bases and J by 0 bases. The CDR3 contains 18 residues. From germline, CDR1 is SGHRS and CDR2 YFSETQ. CDR3 sequence: CASSSSWTGALMNTEAFF. The CDR3 DNA follows: TGCGCCAGCAGTTCCTCCTGGACAGGGGCCTTAATGAACACTGAAGCTTTCTTT.

This clonotype came up a few times. The chain employs TRBV27 and TRBJ2-5, with a tentative D call TRBD1 (6 bases). V lost 1 base to trimming and J lost 5 bases, with 14 bases between them. This CDR3 region has 15 residues. Germline loops: CDR1 MNHEY, CDR2 SMNVEV (reference sequence). The CDR3 DNA reads TGTGCCAGCAGTTTATTCCCAGGGGATAGGGAGACCCAGTACTTC. Its translation: CASSLFPGDRETQYF.

This clonotype has a handful of counts. V is TRBV11-3 and J is TRBJ2-5; TRBD2 matches 8 bases. The CDR3 is made up of 15 amino acids. Germline V CDR1 and CDR2: SGHNT, YENEEA. V dropped 2 bases and J dropped 4; count of bases not matched to a gene: 6. The CDR3 protein is CASSLRSGGPETQYF. CDR3 in DNA: TGTGCCAGCAGCTTACGCAGCGGGGGCCCAGAGACCCAGTACTTC.

There are many counts of this clonotype. The chain couples TRBV5-1 to TRBJ2-2, with 7 bases identical to TRBD1. This CDR3 region has 14 residues. The trim removed 7 bases at V and 5 bases at J, leaving 8 bases unmatched. The germline CDR1 and CDR2 sequences are SGHRS and YFSETQ. CDR3 DNA: TGCGCCAGCGAACCGGGACAGAAAACCGGGGAGCTGTTTTTT. It yields the protein CASEPGQKTGELFF.

This clonotype occurred a few times. V and J are TRBV3-1 and TRBJ2-7, with TRBD1 matching over 8 bases. CDR3 length: 13 residues. Germline V gives CDR1 LGHDT, CDR2 YNNKEL (reference sequence). CDR3: CASSHCGTGLLPV. The CDR3 DNA reads as TGTGCCAGCAGCCACTGTGGGACAGGTCTTCTTCCCGTC.

This clonotype was seen ten or more times. The rearrangement links TRBV6-1 to TRBJ2-6, with TRBD1 as a possible D gene (5 bases). Germline CDR1 MNHNS, CDR2 SASEGT. The CDR3 is made up of 17 amino acids. V lost 4 bases and J lost 2, with 15 bases in between. CDR3 coding DNA: TGTGCCAGCAGTGGTGACCTTTTAGGGGCTGGGGCCAACGTCCTGACTTTC. Translation gives CASSGDLLGAGANVLTF.

This chain uses TRBV12-3 or TRBV12-4 with TRBJ1-4; TRBD1 is a possible D gene (5 bases). V was pared by 6 bases and J by 8 bases, with 16 bases between. The CDR3 is made up of 14 amino acids. CDR3 protein: CASSPGMSGEKLFF. The CDR3 DNA sequence: TGTGCCAGCAGCCCAGGGATGTCAGGGGAAAAACTGTTTTTT.

This clonotype has more than one count but fewer than ten. The rearrangement uses TRBV6-5 and TRBJ2-2; D call uncertain. Trimming stripped 7 bases from V and 2 bases from J, with 8 bases between. Germline CDR1 MNHEY, CDR2 SVGAGI. The CDR3 is 13 residues long. CDR3 bases: TGTGCCAGCACTTGGGGTAACACCGGGGAGCTGTTTTTT. It codes for CASTWGNTGELFF.

The chain links TRBV3-1 to TRBJ1-5; 9 nucleotides agree with TRBD1. V trimming: 3 bases; J trimming: 5 bases; junction bases outside the gene matches: 5. Germline V gene data show CDR1 as LGHDT and CDR2 as YNNKEL (reference sequence). The CDR3 is 15 amino acids. CDR3 sequence reads: CASSQDRGGDQPQHF. For the CDR3, the DNA is TGTGCCAGCAGCCAGGACAGGGGAGGGGATCAGCCCCAGCATTTT.

This clonotype has more than one count but fewer than ten. The chain joins TRBV24-1 to TRBJ2-2, with D perhaps TRBD1 or TRBD2 (5 bases each). There are 19 residues in the CDR3. Germline CDR1 KGHDR, CDR2 SFDVKD. V was trimmed by 5 bases and J by 6 bases, leaving 27 bases between them. The CDR3 DNA reads as TGTGCCACCAGTGTCCCCCCAAAAGGGGCTAGGAGGCATTCCGGGGAGCTGTTTTTT. It is translated as CATSVPPKGARRHSGELFF.

This clonotype has only a few counts. The chain carries TRBV11-2 and TRBJ2-1; 9 bases line up with TRBD2. The length of the CDR3 is 15 residues. The ends lost 5 bases at V and 6 bases at J; junction bases unmatched: 8. Germline-derived CDR1 and CDR2 are SGHAT and FQNNGV. The CDR3 bases are TGTGCCAGCAGCCTGGGGCGGGGGGGCCCCAATGAGCAGTTCTTC. Translated: CASSLGRGGPNEQFF.

In this sample, this clonotype turned up a few times. The V and J genes are TRBV7-2 and TRBJ1-6, with D tentatively TRBD1 (5 bases). The V gene lost 4 bases and the J gene lost 9 bases, with 13 bases spanning the gap. The CDR3 is made up of 14 amino acids. Germline V gives CDR1 SGHTA, CDR2 FQGNSA. CDR3 sequence: CASSSTTDSSPLHF. CDR3 sequence (DNA): TGTGCCAGCAGCTCGACGACAGATAGTTCACCCCTCCACTTT.

This clonotype was counted a few times. This chain links TRBV6-2 or TRBV6-3 with TRBJ1-1; 8 bases are shared with TRBD1. The CDR3 totals 14 residues. V shed 5 bases, J shed 4 bases, and the junction held 6 bases outside the gene matches. Germline-derived CDR1 and CDR2 are MNHEY and SVGEGT. CDR3 bases: TGTGCCAGCAGTGGACAGGGAACGAGCACTGAAGCTTTCTTT. It specifies CASSGQGTSTEAFF.

The chain is built from TRBV4-1 and TRBJ2-7; D unresolved. This CDR3 contains 15 residues. V was clipped by 1 base and J by 0 bases, with 10 bases between them. From germline, CDR1 is MGHRA and CDR2 YSYEKL. CDR3 residues: CASSQALPSSYEQYF. CDR3 DNA: TGCGCCAGCAGCCAAGCTCTCCCGAGCTCCTACGAGCAGTACTTC.